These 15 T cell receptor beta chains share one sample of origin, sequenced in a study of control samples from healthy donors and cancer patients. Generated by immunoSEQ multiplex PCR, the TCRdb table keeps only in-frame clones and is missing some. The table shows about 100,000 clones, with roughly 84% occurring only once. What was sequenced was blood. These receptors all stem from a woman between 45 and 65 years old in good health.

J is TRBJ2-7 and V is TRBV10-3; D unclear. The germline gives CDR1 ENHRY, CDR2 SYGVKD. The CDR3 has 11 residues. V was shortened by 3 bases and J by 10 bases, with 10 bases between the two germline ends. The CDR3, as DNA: TGTGCCATCAGTGATGTCAGGCGCCAGTACTTC. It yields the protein CAISDVRRQYF.

DNA of the CDR3: TGCGCCAGCAGCCAAGATTACGGTAGCGGGAGACACAATGAGCAGTTCTTC. Its protein is CASSQDYGSGRHNEQFF. The chain combines TRBV4-3 with TRBJ2-1; 9 bases are shared with TRBD2. V lost 0 bases to trimming and J lost 5 bases; unmatched junction nucleotides: 8. The germline gives CDR1 LGHNA, CDR2 YSLEER. This CDR3 is 17 amino acids long.

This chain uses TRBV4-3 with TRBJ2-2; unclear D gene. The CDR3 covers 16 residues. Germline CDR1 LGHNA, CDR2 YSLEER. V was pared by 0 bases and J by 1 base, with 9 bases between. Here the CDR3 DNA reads TGCGCCAGCAGCCAAGAAGTATCTAGGAACACCGGGGAGCTGTTTTTT. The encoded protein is CASSQEVSRNTGELFF.

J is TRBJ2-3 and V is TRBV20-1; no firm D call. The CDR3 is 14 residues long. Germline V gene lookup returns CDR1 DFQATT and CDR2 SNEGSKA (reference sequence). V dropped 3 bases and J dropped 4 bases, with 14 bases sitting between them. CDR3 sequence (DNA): TGCAGTGCTAGTGGTACGTGGGCCTCAGATACGCAGTATTTT. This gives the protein CSASGTWASDTQYF.

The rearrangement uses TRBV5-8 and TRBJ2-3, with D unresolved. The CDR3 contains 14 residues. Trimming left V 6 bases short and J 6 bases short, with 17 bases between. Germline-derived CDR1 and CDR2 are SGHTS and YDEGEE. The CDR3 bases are TGTGCCAGCACCATTGACCAGGCTGGGGATACGCAGTATTTT. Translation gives CASTIDQAGDTQYF.

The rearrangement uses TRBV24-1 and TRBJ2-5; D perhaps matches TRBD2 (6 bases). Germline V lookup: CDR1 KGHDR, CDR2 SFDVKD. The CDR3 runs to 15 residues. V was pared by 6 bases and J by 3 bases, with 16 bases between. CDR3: CATSTPSESKETQYF. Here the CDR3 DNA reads TGTGCCACCAGTACTCCTAGCGAGTCTAAAGAGACCCAGTACTTC.

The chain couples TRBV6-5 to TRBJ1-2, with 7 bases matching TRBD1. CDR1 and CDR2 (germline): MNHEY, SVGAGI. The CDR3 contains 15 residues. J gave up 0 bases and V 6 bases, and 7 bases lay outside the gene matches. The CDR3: CASSLYRGANYGYTF. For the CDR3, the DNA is TGTGCCAGCAGCCTCTACAGGGGCGCTAACTATGGCTACACCTTC.

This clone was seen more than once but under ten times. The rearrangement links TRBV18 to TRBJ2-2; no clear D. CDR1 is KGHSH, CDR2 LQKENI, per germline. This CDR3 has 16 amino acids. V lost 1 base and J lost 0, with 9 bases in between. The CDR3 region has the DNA TGTGCCAGCTCACCACTTGGAGTGCCGAACACCGGGGAGCTGTTTTTT. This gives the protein CASSPLGVPNTGELFF. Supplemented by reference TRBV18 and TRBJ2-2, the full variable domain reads NAGVMQNPRHLVRRRGQEARLRCSPMKGHSHVYWYRQLPEEGLKFMVYLQKENIIDESGMPKERFSAEFPKEGPSILRIQQVVRGDSAAYFCASSPLGVPNTGELFFGEGSRLTVL.

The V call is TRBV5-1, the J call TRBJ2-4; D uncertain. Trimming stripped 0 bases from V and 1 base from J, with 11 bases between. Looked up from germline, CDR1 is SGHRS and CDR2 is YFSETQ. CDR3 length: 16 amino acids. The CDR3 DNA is TGCGCCAGCAGCTTGGATCCGGGTGATGCCAAAAACATTCAGTACTTC. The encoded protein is CASSLDPGDAKNIQYF.

This CDR3 is CASSQGVGEQFF. The CDR3, as DNA: TGTGCCAGCAGCCAAGGAGTGGGTGAGCAGTTCTTC. The chain couples TRBV3-1 (or the pseudogene TRBV3-2) to TRBJ2-1; D not certain. The ends were cut back, 1 base at V and 9 bases at J, with 7 bases in the middle. Germline V gives CDR1 LGHDT, CDR2 YNNKEL (reference sequence). The CDR3 spans 12 residues.

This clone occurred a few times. The DNA for the CDR3 is TGTGCCATCAGCCCCGGGACAGTAGATAGCAATCAGCCCCAGCATTTT. It translates to CAISPGTVDSNQPQHF. The chain joins TRBV10-3 to TRBJ1-5; 7 bases are shared with TRBD1. Germline V lookup: CDR1 ENHRY, CDR2 SYGVKD. With 6 bases clipped from V and 0 bases from J, the junction kept 8 bases outside the gene matches. The CDR3 sequence is 16 residues long.

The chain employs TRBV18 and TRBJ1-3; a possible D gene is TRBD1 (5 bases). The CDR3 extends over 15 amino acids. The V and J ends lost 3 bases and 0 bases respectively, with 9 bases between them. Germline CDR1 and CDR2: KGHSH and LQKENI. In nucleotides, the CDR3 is TGTGCCAGCTCACCGGGACGGCACTCTGGAAACACCATATATTTT. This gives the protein CASSPGRHSGNTIYF.

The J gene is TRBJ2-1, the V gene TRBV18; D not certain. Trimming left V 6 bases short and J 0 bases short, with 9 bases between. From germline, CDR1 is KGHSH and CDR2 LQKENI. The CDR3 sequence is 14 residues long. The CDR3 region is CASSVYSSYNEQFF. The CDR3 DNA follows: TGTGCCAGCTCCGTCTATAGCTCCTACAATGAGCAGTTCTTC. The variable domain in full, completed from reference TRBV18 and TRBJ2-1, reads NAGVMQNPRHLVRRRGQEARLRCSPMKGHSHVYWYRQLPEEGLKFMVYLQKENIIDESGMPKERFSAEFPKEGPSILRIQQVVRGDSAAYFCASSVYSSYNEQFFGPGTRLTVL.

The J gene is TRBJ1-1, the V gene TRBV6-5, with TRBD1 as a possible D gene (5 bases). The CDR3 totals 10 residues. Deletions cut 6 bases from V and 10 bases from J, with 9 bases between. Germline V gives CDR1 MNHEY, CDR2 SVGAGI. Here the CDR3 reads CASSQGSAFF. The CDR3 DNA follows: TGTGCCAGCAGCCAGGGATCAGCTTTCTTT.

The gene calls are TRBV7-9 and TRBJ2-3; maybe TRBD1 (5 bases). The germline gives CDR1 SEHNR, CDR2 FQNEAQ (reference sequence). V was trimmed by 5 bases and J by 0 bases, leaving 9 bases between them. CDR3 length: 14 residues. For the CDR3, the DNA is TGTGCCAGCAGCACCGACAGAAGCACAGATACGCAGTATTTT. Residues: CASSTDRSTDTQYF. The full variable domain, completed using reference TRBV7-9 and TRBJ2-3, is DTGVSQNPRHKITKRGQNVTFRCDPISEHNRLYWYRQTLGQGPEFLTYFQNEAQLEKSRLLSDRFSAERPKGSFSTLEIQRTEQGDSAMYLCASSTDRSTDTQYFGPGTRLTVL.